The next 18 T cell receptor beta chains were all read from a single sample in a study of T cell responses to AZD1222 COVID-19 vaccine. Assay used: immunoSEQ multiplex PCR; TCRdb lists only in-frame clones, some missing. The table has some 120,000 clones, roughly 84% seen once. Sequencing used peripheral blood, obtained on day 0 of AZD1222 vaccination. Receptors originate from an adult in good health.

The rearrangement uses TRBV7-3 and TRBJ2-1, with 8 bases matching TRBD1. The ends lost 3 bases at V and 4 bases at J; junction bases unmatched: 8. CDR3 length equals 16 residues. The germline gives CDR1 SGHTA, CDR2 FQGTGA. CDR3 protein: CASSFGQGQGYNEQFF. The CDR3 DNA reads TGTGCCAGCAGCTTCGGACAGGGCCAGGGGTACAATGAGCAGTTCTTC.

The chain carries TRBV27 and TRBJ1-6; the D gene is possibly TRBD1 (5 bases). V was clipped by 3 bases and J by 5 bases, with 14 bases between them. This CDR3 has 16 amino acids. CDR1 and CDR2 from the germline V gene are MNHEY and SMNVEV (reference sequence). CDR3 loop: CASSFLSQVDNSPLHF. The CDR3 DNA reads as TGTGCCAGCAGTTTCCTCTCACAGGTTGATAATTCACCCCTCCACTTT.

This clone was observed once. The chain uses TRBV3-1 (or the pseudogene TRBV3-2) and TRBJ2-1; possibly TRBD2 for D (5 bases). The CDR3 is 17 amino acids. Germline loops: CDR1 LGHDT, CDR2 YNNKEL (reference sequence). V was clipped by 2 bases and J by 7 bases, with 21 bases between them. Written as DNA, the CDR3 is TGTGCCAGCAGCCAAAATAAATTCGGAGCGACGGGGAATGAGCAGTTCTTC. Residues: CASSQNKFGATGNEQFF.

The CDR3 DNA follows: TGTGCCACCAGTGATGGTCGCCGGAACACTGAAGCTTTCTTT. Translated, it gives CATSDGRRNTEAFF. The chain employs TRBV24-1 and TRBJ1-1; no clear D gene. The germline V gene has CDR1 KGHDR and CDR2 SFDVKD. Trimming took off 3 bases at V and 1 base at J, with 8 bases between the two ends. This CDR3 spans 14 amino acids.

The rearrangement links TRBV28 to TRBJ2-7, with D possibly matching TRBD2 (6 bases). The CDR3 runs 12 residues. Germline CDR1 MDHEN, CDR2 SYDVKM. V lost 6 bases to trimming and J lost 6 bases, with 12 bases between them. CDR3 coding DNA: TGTGCCAGCAGAGTAGGGACTCTCGAGCAGTACTTC. It is translated as CASRVGTLEQYF.

V gene TRBV14 combines with J gene TRBJ2-7; D uncertain. The germline CDR1 and CDR2 sequences are SGHDN and FVKESK. The CDR3 is made up of 15 amino acids. V was shortened by 2 bases and J by 9 bases, with 20 bases between the two germline ends. In DNA, the CDR3 is TGTGCCAGCAGCCAAAGATTTGCCAACCCTACGGGGCAGTACTTC. Protein product: CASSQRFANPTGQYF.

This chain connects TRBV3-1 (or the pseudogene TRBV3-2) to TRBJ2-7, with a possible D match to TRBD1 (7 bases). Per the germline V gene, CDR1 is LGHDT and CDR2 is YNNKEL (reference sequence). The CDR3 is made up of 12 amino acids. The V and J ends lost 6 bases and 4 bases respectively, with 10 bases between them. This CDR3 reads CASSPGGYEQYF. The CDR3, as DNA: TGTGCCAGCAGTCCAGGGGGGTACGAGCAGTACTTC.

The chain uses TRBV28 and TRBJ1-1; D is uncertain. The CDR3 sequence is 18 residues long. Trimming took 1 base from V and 5 from J, leaving 23 bases between them. The germline gives CDR1 MDHEN, CDR2 SYDVKM. The CDR3 loop is CASSLSTTTYNQRTEAFF. DNA for the CDR3: TGTGCCAGCAGTTTATCCACAACCACGTACAACCAAAGGACTGAAGCTTTCTTT.

This clone was seen just once. The rearrangement uses TRBV28 and TRBJ1-5, with D possibly matching TRBD1 (5 bases). Per the germline V gene, CDR1 is MDHEN and CDR2 is SYDVKM. The CDR3 sequence is 13 residues long. The V end lost 8 bases, the J end lost 10 bases, and 18 bases lay between the germline ends. CDR3 residues: CASGSMGPLPQHF. The DNA of the CDR3 is TGTGCCAGCGGCTCAATGGGGCCCCTACCCCAGCATTTT.

This sequence joins TRBV28 and TRBJ2-7, with a weak D call TRBD2 (7 bases). V was cut by 5 bases and J by 6 bases, with 20 bases left in between. CDR1 and CDR2 from the germline V gene are MDHEN and SYDVKM. The CDR3 sequence is 15 residues long. The CDR3 region is CASSPSLGGAFEQYF. In DNA form, the CDR3 reads TGTGCCAGCAGTCCGTCCTTGGGGGGGGCGTTCGAGCAGTACTTC.

The rearrangement links TRBV28 to TRBJ1-5; TRBD1 matches at 10 bases. The CDR3 consists of 16 residues. Per germline, CDR1 MDHEN and CDR2 SYDVKM. V shed 4 bases and J 4 bases; nucleotides not matched to a gene: 7. CDR3 amino acids: CASSSGQGGRNQPQHF. CDR3 DNA sequence: TGTGCCAGCAGTTCCGGACAGGGGGGTAGAAATCAGCCCCAGCATTTT.

This clone was detected a few times. The rearrangement joins TRBV4-1 to TRBJ2-5; no clear D. This CDR3 has 12 residues. Germline CDR1 and CDR2: MGHRA and YSYEKL. Trimming cost V 1 base and J 4 bases, with 4 bases left between them. The CDR3 spells CASSQVRETQYF. The CDR3 bases are TGCGCCAGCAGCCAAGTACGAGAGACCCAGTACTTC.

The chain combines TRBV10-3 with TRBJ1-5; D unresolved. The CDR3 spans 12 residues. V lost 8 bases and J lost 3, with 8 bases in between. Germline lookup yields CDR1 ENHRY and CDR2 SYGVKD. CDR3 region: CAIQGYNQPQHF. The CDR3 DNA is TGTGCCATCCAAGGATACAATCAGCCCCAGCATTTT.

CDR3: CASRVQVESGNTEAFF. DNA of the CDR3: TGCGCCAGCAGGGTACAGGTGGAGTCGGGGAACACTGAAGCTTTCTTT. The chain is built from TRBV5-1 and TRBJ1-1; D may be TRBD1 (5 bases). Germline-derived CDR1 and CDR2 are SGHRS and YFSETQ. The CDR3 is 16 residues long. V was pared by 5 bases and J by 1 base, with 18 bases between.

This clone has just one count. This chain links TRBV29-1 with TRBJ1-2; D is perhaps TRBD1 (5 bases). Germline V gene sequence: CDR1 SQVTM, CDR2 ANQGSEA. This CDR3 has 13 residues. The V end lost 1 base, the J end lost 8 bases, and 14 bases lay between the germline ends. The DNA of the CDR3 is TGCAGCGTTGAAGGGAGGGGAGAGGGAGGCTACACCTTC. Translating it yields CSVEGRGEGGYTF.

The V gene is TRBV7-2, the J gene TRBJ2-3; D call uncertain. The CDR3 extends over 14 amino acids. V was trimmed by 2 bases and J by 0 bases, leaving 6 bases between them. CDR1 is SGHTA and CDR2 is FQGNSA in the germline V gene. Written as DNA, the CDR3 is TGTGCCAGCAGCTTAATGGGGAGCACAGATACGCAGTATTTT. It yields the protein CASSLMGSTDTQYF.

CDR3 DNA sequence: TGTGCCAGCAGTCCTCTAGGAGGGGGCGACGAGCAGTACTTC. Protein product: CASSPLGGGDEQYF. The chain combines TRBV28 with TRBJ2-7, with D possibly TRBD1 on 7 matching bases. This CDR3 has 14 residues. V lost 5 bases to trimming and J lost 5 bases, with 16 bases between them. Germline CDR1 MDHEN, CDR2 SYDVKM.

The chain carries TRBV5-5 and TRBJ1-1; D is unclear. Germline CDR1 is SGHKS and CDR2 is YYEKEE (reference sequence). V lost 0 bases to trimming and J lost 5 bases, with 11 bases between them. This CDR3 has 14 residues. The CDR3 here is CASSLAGSDTEAFF. The CDR3 nucleotides read TGTGCCAGCAGCTTGGCGGGGAGTGATACTGAAGCTTTCTTT.